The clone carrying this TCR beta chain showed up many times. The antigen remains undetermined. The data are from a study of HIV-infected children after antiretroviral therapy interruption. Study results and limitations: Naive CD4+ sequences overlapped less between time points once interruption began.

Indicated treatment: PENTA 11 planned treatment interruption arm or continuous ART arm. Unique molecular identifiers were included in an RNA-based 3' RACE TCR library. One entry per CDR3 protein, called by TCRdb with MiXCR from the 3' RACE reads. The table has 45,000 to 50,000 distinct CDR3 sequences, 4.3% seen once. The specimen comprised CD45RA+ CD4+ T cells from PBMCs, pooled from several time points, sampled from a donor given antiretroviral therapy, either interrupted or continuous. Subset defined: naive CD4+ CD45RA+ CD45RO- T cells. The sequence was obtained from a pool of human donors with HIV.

This CDR3 reads CASGWGTEITDTQYF. CDR3 nucleotides: TGTGCCAGCGGGTGGGGGACGGAGATCACAGATACGCAGTATTTT. V usage is TRBV28 and J usage is TRBJ2-3; the D gene could be TRBD1 or TRBD2 (5 bases each). Germline V CDR1 and CDR2: MDHEN, SYDVKM. V was shortened by 8 bases and J by 2 bases, with 17 bases between the two germline ends. This CDR3 contains 15 residues.